The clone carrying this T cell receptor (beta chain) was detected only once. The data were taken from a study of blood T cell repertoires in COVID-19. Study overall: T cells, B-cell-depleted T cells, or PBMCs provided the cDNA or gDNA that served as material.

The V end was cut by 5 bases, the J end by 6 bases, with 17 bases between. In germline, CDR1 is GTSNPN, CDR2 SVGIG (reference sequence). This CDR3 is built from 13 residues. The data were produced by immunoSEQ multiplex PCR, yet TCRdb's version contains in-frame clones alone and is incomplete. The table includes some 200,000 clones, under 90% detected once. The sequencing input was peripheral blood. The chain uses TRBV30 and TRBJ2-7; D is perhaps TRBD2 (6 bases). The source is a man younger than 40 with active or convalescent COVID-19. The DNA of the CDR3 is TGTGCCTGGCAACTAGCCCTCCCCTCCGAGCAGTACTTC. Amino acids: CAWQLALPSEQYF.